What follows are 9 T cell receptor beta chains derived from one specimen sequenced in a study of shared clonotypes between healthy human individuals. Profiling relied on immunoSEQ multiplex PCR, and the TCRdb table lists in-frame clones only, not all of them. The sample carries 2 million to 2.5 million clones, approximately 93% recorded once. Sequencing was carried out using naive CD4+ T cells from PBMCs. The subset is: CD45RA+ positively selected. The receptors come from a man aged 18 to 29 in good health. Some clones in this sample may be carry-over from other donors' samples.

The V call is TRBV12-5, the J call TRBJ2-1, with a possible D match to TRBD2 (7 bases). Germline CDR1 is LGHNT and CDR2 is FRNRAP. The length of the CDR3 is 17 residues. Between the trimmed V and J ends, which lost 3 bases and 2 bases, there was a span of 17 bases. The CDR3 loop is CASGFGGAGVAYNEQFF. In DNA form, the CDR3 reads TGTGCTAGTGGTTTTGGGGGGGCTGGGGTAGCCTACAATGAGCAGTTCTTC.

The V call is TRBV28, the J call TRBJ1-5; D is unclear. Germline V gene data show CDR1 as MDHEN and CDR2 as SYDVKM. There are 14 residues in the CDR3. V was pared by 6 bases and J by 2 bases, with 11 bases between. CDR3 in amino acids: CASRMAGGNQPQHF. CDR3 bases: TGTGCCAGCAGGATGGCGGGAGGCAATCAGCCCCAGCATTTT.

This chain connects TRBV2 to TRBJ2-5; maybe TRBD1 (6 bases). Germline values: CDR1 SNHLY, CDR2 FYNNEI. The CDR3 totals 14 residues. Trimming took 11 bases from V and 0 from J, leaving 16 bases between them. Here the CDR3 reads CAVQTGYNQETQYF. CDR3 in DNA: TGTGCCGTCCAAACAGGGTACAACCAAGAGACCCAGTACTTC.

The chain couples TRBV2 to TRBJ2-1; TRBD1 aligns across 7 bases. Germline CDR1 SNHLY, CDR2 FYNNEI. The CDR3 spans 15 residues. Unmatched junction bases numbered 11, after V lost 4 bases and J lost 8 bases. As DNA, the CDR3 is TGTGCCAGCAGTGGCGGCAGGGGGACCGGGGATGAGCAGTTCTTC. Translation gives CASSGGRGTGDEQFF.

Here the CDR3 reads CSVGEIGNIQYF. The CDR3 nucleotides read TGCAGCGTGGGGGAGATTGGCAACATTCAGTACTTC. V is TRBV29-1 and J is TRBJ2-4; D may be TRBD1 or TRBD2 (5 bases each). V was shortened by 6 bases and J by 7 bases, with 13 bases between the two germline ends. Looked up from germline, CDR1 is SQVTM and CDR2 is ANQGSEA. There are 12 residues in the CDR3. The entire variable domain, with the rest obtained from reference TRBV29-1 and TRBJ2-4, is as follows: SAVISQKPSRDICQRGTSLTIQCQVDSQVTMMFWYRQQPGQSLTLIATANQGSEATYESGFVIDKFPISRPNLTFSTLTVSNMSPEDSSIYLCSVGEIGNIQYFGAGTRLSVL.

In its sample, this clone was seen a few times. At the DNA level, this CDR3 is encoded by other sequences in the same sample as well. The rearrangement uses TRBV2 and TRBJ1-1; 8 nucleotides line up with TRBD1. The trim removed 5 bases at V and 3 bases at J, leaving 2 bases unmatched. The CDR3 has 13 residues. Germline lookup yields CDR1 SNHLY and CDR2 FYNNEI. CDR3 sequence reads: CASSLDRDTEAFF. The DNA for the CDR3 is TGTGCCAGCAGTTTGGACAGGGACACTGAAGCTTTCTTT. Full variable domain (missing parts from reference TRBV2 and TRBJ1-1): EPEVTQTPSHQVTQMGQEVILRCVPISNHLYFYWYRQILGQKVEFLVSFYNNEISEKSEIFDDQFSVERPDGSNFTLKIRSTKLEDSAMYFCASSLDRDTEAFFGQGTRLTVV.

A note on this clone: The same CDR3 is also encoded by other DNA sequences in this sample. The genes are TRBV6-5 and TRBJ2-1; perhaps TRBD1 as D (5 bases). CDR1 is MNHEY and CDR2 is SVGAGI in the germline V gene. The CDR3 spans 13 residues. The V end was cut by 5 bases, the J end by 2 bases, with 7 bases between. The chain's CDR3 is CASSTDTYNEQFF. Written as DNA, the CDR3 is TGTGCCAGCAGTACGGACACCTACAATGAGCAGTTCTTC.

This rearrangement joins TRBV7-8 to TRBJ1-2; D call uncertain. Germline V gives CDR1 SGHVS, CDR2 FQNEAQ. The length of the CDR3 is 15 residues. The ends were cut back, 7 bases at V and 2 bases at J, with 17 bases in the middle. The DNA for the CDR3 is TGTGCCAGCACGGAAGCTGGAGGACCCAACTATGGCTACACCTTC. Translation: CASTEAGGPNYGYTF.

The CDR3 nucleotides read TGTGCCAGAAAGACAGGGGCGGGCAATCAGCCCCAGCATTTT. Its translation: CARKTGAGNQPQHF. The gene calls are TRBV28 and TRBJ1-5; 8 bases line up with TRBD1. CDR1 MDHEN and CDR2 SYDVKM come from the germline V gene. The length of the CDR3 is 14 residues. Trimming cost V 9 bases and J 2 bases; bases outside gene matches: 6.